This paragraph covers one T cell receptor beta chain sequence. The antigen is not known. At one boundary the junction diverges from the germline segment, which might be a read error. This record comes from a study of tumor-infiltrating lymphocytes in primary liver carcinoma. Background on the study: Surgical resection was the treatment these patients received for primary liver carcinoma. The tumors, T1-T3 N0M0 lesions, were roughly 4.2 to 11 cm across. The patients, men and women alike, were aged 30 to 69 years. Points from the study as a whole: Unsorted bulk processing meant the study did not compare CD4+ and CD8+ repertoires.

The CDR3 sequence is 12 residues long. Per the germline V gene, CDR1 is SGHAT and CDR2 is FQNNGV. Unsorted whole blood supplied the blood RNA, and germline DNA was isolated too. Production of TCR beta cDNA used roughly 480 ng total RNA together with a constant-region primer. Three nested multiplex PCR rounds of slightly modified ARM-PCR generated TCR beta libraries. A C-beta reverse primer and TRBV1-TRBV30 forward primers served in each of the first two PCR rounds, at ten to eleven cycles apiece. A single record per CDR3 protein comes from TCRdb applying MiXCR to the multiplex PCR reads. Seen here are fewer than 350,000 distinct CDR3 sequences, roughly 60% observed once, and the top ten hold 9% to 10%.

Sequenced: peripheral blood. This sequence was found in a man aged 40-55 years with primary liver carcinoma and hepatitis B virus infection. The chain uses TRBV11-2 and TRBJ1-1; D not certain. Written as DNA, the CDR3 is TGTGCCGGCAGTCCTGGGGTTTCTGAAGCTTTCTTT. It yields the protein CAGSPGVSEAFF. The variable domain in full, completed from reference TRBV11-2 and TRBJ1-1, reads EAGVAQSPRYKIIEKRQSVAFWCNPISGHATLYWYQQILGQGPKLLIQFQNNGVVDDSQLPKDRFSAERLKGVDSTLKIQPAKLEDSAVYLCAGSPGVSEAFFGQGTRLTVV.